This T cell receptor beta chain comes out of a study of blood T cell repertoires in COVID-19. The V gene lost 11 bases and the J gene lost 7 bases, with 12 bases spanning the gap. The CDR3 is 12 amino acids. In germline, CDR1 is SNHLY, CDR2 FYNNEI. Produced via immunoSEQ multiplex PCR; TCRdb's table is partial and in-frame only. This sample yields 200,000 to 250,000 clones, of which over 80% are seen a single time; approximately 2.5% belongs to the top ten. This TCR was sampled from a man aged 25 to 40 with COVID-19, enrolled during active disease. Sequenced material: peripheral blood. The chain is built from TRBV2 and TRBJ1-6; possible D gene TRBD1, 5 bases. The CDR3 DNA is TGTGCCGGAGGGGTCAACAATTCACCCCTCCACTTT. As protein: CAGGVNNSPLHF.